The entry below describes one T cell receptor beta chain. Its antigen remains unidentified. The CDR3 loop spans 16 amino acids. Germline V CDR1 and CDR2: SGHTA, FQGNSA. Trimming cost V 3 bases and J 2 bases, with 13 bases left between them. The data belong to a study of CD4 T cells in relation to SARS-CoV-2 and coronaviruses. The unexposed donors gave CD4+ T cells in about 2011-2019, prior to COVID-19. The cells were cultured for approximately 10 days before CD4+ T cells were isolated. Sequencing used immunoSEQ multiplex PCR; TCRdb keeps in-frame clones, though not all of them. The sample contains nearly 20,000 clones, roughly four fifths of which appear only once.

Material: CD4+ T cells from PBMCs, cultured in vitro. This rearrangement joins TRBV7-2 to TRBJ1-4; maybe TRBD1 (5 bases). The sequence was collected from a human donor in good health. The chain's CDR3 is CASSFNGGGTNEKLFF. The CDR3, as DNA: TGTGCCAGCAGCTTTAACGGGGGAGGCACTAATGAAAAACTGTTTTTT. The complete variable domain, with remaining parts taken from reference TRBV7-2 and TRBJ1-4, reads GAGVSQSPSNKVTEKGKDVELRCDPISGHTALYWYRQSLGQGLEFLIYFQGNSAPDKSGLPSDRFSAERTGGSVSTLTIQRTQQEDSAVYLCASSFNGGGTNEKLFFGSGTQLSVL.